This TCR beta chain was identified in a study of cytomegalovirus exposure and HLA in healthy donors. Study-level findings and limits: According to a later analysis, most TCR beta chains associated with CMV appeared HLA-restricted. Per published accounts, TCR beta sequences correctly predicted the HLA-A and HLA-B alleles of most subjects.

In its sample, this clone was seen a few times. Its target is unknown. The CDR3 covers 14 residues. CDR1 and CDR2 from the germline V gene are SNHLY and FYNNEI. The V gene end was trimmed by 4 bases and the J gene end by 1 base; junction bases not matched to a gene: 3. The PCR contained 60 Vbeta and 13 Jbeta primers. The assay was immunoSEQ multiplex PCR, and TCRdb's table has in-frame clones only and misses some. This table has roughly 150,000 clones, about 74% appearing once. The V gene is TRBV2, the J gene TRBJ1-2; 7 positions match TRBD1. The TCR was taken from a male donor in good health and CMV-seronegative. Sequenced material: PBMCs. The CDR3 DNA sequence: TGTGCCAGCAGTGTAACAGGGGATAACTATGGCTACACCTTC. Amino acids: CASSVTGDNYGYTF.